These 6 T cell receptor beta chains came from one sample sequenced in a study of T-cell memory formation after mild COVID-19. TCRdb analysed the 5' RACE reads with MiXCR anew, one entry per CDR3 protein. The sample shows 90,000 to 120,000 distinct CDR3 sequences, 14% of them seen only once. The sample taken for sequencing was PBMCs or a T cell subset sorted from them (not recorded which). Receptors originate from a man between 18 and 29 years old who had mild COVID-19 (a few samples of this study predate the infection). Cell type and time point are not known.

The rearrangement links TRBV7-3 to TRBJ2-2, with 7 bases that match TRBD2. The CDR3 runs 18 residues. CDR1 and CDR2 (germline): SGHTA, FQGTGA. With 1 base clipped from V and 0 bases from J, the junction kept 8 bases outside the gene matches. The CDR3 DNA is TGTGCCAGCAGCTTAAGCGCGGGGGACGACCCGAACACCGGGGAGCTGTTTTTT. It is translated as CASSLSAGDDPNTGELFF.

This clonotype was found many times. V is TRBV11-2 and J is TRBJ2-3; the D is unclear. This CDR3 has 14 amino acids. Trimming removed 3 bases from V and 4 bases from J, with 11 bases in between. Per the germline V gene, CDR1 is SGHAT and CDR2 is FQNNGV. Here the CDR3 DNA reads TGTGCCAGCAGCTTTGGCCCCGTCCCAGATACGCAGTATTTT. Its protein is CASSFGPVPDTQYF.

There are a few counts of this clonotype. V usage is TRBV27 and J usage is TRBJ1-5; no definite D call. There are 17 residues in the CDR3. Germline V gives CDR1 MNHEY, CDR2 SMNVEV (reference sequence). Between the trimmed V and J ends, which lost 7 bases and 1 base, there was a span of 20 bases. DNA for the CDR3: TGTGCCAGCACGGCATTCGGACCTCATATCAGCAATCAGCCCCAGCATTTT. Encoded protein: CASTAFGPHISNQPQHF.

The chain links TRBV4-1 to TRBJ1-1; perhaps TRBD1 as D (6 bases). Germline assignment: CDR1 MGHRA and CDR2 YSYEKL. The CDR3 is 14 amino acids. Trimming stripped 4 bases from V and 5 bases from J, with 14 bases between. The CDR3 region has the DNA TGCGCCAGCAGCCCCGAGGGGGTGTGGACTGAAGCTTTCTTT. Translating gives CASSPEGVWTEAFF.

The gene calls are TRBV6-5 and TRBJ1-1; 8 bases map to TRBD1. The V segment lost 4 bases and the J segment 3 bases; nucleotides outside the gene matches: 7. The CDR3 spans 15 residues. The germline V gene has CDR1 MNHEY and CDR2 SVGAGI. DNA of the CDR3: TGTGCCAGCAGTTTGGGGACAGGCGGAGACACTGAAGCTTTCTTT. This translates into CASSLGTGGDTEAFF.

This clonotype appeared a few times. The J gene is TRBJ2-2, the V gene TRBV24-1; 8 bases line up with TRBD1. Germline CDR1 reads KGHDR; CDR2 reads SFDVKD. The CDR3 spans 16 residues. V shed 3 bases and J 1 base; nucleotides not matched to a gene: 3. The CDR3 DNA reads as TGTGCCACCAGTGATGGGGGACAGGAGAACACCGGGGAGCTGTTTTTT. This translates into CATSDGGQENTGELFF.